This T cell receptor (beta chain) was sequenced during a study of shared clonotypes between healthy human individuals. Trimming left V 5 bases short and J 0 bases short, with 25 bases between. The V gene's germline CDR1 is SGHTA and CDR2 FQGNSA. The CDR3 loop spans 19 amino acids. Measured with immunoSEQ multiplex PCR; TCRdb has only the in-frame clones, and not every one. The profile shows over 2 million clones, 90% to 95% of them singletons. The receptor comes from a young man in good health. Sequencing was carried out using naive CD4+ T cells sorted from blood. The subset is: CD45RA+ positively selected. The rearrangement joins TRBV7-2 to TRBJ2-5; perhaps TRBD1 as D (6 bases). The CDR3 nucleotides are TGTGCCAGCAGCCCAGGACAGTTTGAGGGCATAATGTACCAAGAGACCCAGTACTTC. Encoded protein: CASSPGQFEGIMYQETQYF.